Following are 20 T cell receptor beta chains from one sample sequenced in a study of blood T cell repertoires in COVID-19. TCRdb's copy holds only in-frame clones and misses some; the assay was immunoSEQ multiplex PCR. The table includes about 170,000 clones, roughly 91% detected once. Sample: peripheral blood. These receptors were collected from a man aged 18 to 29 with COVID-19, enrolled during active disease.

The chain recombines TRBV9 with TRBJ1-5; D remains unclear. This CDR3 comprises 15 residues. Germline CDR1 reads SGDLS; CDR2 reads YYNGEE. Trimming removed 4 bases at V and 2 bases at J, with 13 bases between. The CDR3 region is CASSPDESGNQPQHF. The CDR3 nucleotides read TGTGCCAGCAGCCCCGATGAGTCTGGCAATCAGCCCCAGCATTTT.

The chain couples TRBV9 to TRBJ2-7; tentatively, D is TRBD2 (6 bases). Per germline, CDR1 SGDLS and CDR2 YYNGEE. The CDR3 length is 15 residues. Trimming left V 0 bases short and J 0 bases short, with 10 bases between. The CDR3 DNA follows: TGTGCCAGCAGCGTAGGGGACTCCCCCTCCTACGAGCAGTACTTC. Protein product: CASSVGDSPSYEQYF. Based on the CDR3 plus reference TRBV9 and TRBJ2-7, the full variable domain is DSGVTQTPKHLITATGQRVTLRCSPRSGDLSVYWYQQSLDQGLQFLIQYYNGEERAKGNILERFSAQQFPDLHSELNLSSLELGDSALYFCASSVGDSPSYEQYFGPGTRLTVT.

V and J are TRBV19 and TRBJ1-6, with a weak D call TRBD1 (6 bases). V was shortened by 5 bases and J by 6 bases, with 14 bases between the two germline ends. This CDR3 region has 15 residues. The germline CDR1 and CDR2 sequences are LNHDA and SQIVND (reference sequence). Here the CDR3 DNA reads TGTGCCAGTAGTTTCGGACAGCAACTTAATTCACCCCTCCACTTT. As protein: CASSFGQQLNSPLHF.

V gene TRBV14 combines with J gene TRBJ1-2; TRBD1 matches 9 bases. The CDR3 totals 15 residues. Per the germline V gene, CDR1 is SGHDN and CDR2 is FVKESK. V trimming: 4 bases; J trimming: 8 bases; junction bases outside the gene matches: 11. The CDR3: CASSRIQTGGYGYTF. The CDR3, as DNA: TGTGCCAGCAGCCGCATTCAGACAGGGGGATACGGCTACACCTTC.

The chain couples TRBV19 to TRBJ2-1; D perhaps matches TRBD2 (5 bases). Germline CDR1 and CDR2: LNHDA and SQIVND (reference sequence). The CDR3 spans 14 residues. V was trimmed by 5 bases and J by 4 bases, leaving 12 bases between them. CDR3 DNA: TGTGCCAGTAGTCCCCGGACTCCTTACAATGAGCAGTTCTTC. Encoded protein: CASSPRTPYNEQFF.

The chain uses TRBV7-2 and TRBJ2-7; 8 nucleotides agree with TRBD1. The CDR3 runs 15 residues. Trimming at V came to 3 bases and at J to 4 bases, leaving 8 bases not matched to a gene. Looked up from germline, CDR1 is SGHTA and CDR2 is FQGNSA. CDR3 in amino acids: CASSFSQGAGYEQYF. The CDR3 DNA reads TGTGCCAGCAGCTTCAGCCAGGGGGCGGGGTACGAGCAGTACTTC.

CDR3 region: CASSQLGASKNIQYF. In DNA, the CDR3 is TGTGCCAGTAGCCAATTGGGGGCCTCCAAAAACATTCAGTACTTC. The chain links TRBV19 to TRBJ2-4, with D perhaps TRBD1 (6 bases). Germline CDR1 and CDR2: LNHDA and SQIVND (reference sequence). With 6 bases removed from V and 2 bases from J, the gap between germline ends came to 14 bases. The CDR3 totals 15 residues.

The chain has TRBV25-1 and TRBJ2-1; 7 bases align to TRBD1. This CDR3 has 15 amino acids. J lost 3 bases, V lost 5 bases, and 7 bases had no gene match. Germline-derived CDR1 and CDR2 are MGHDK and SYGVNS. The CDR3 spells CASSNPGQNYNEQFF. The CDR3 DNA sequence: TGTGCCAGCAGTAACCCGGGACAGAACTACAATGAGCAGTTCTTC.

This rearrangement joins TRBV7-8 to TRBJ2-5; D unresolved. Germline CDR1 and CDR2: SGHVS and FQNEAQ. The CDR3 has 13 residues. Trimming shortened V by 5 bases and J by 5 bases, and 12 bases separated the two germline ends. The DNA for the CDR3 is TGTGCCAGCAGCCGGCTAGTCGTCGAGACCCAGTACTTC. Translated, it gives CASSRLVVETQYF.

The chain joins TRBV9 to TRBJ2-1; TRBD2 matches at 7 bases. This CDR3 is built from 16 residues. V dropped 1 base and J dropped 0; count of bases not matched to a gene: 4. CDR1 SGDLS and CDR2 YYNGEE come from the germline V gene. The CDR3 region has the DNA TGTGCCAGCAGCGTACTTAGCGGGTTCTCCTACAATGAGCAGTTCTTC. Its translation: CASSVLSGFSYNEQFF.

The rearrangement links TRBV7-2 to TRBJ1-5, with TRBD1 identical over 9 bases. The CDR3 totals 14 residues. J gave up 6 bases and V 5 bases, and 5 bases lay outside the gene matches. CDR1 is SGHTA and CDR2 is FQGNSA in the germline V gene. CDR3 protein: CASSLDRGTQPQHF. The CDR3 DNA reads TGTGCCAGCAGCCTAGACAGGGGGACTCAGCCCCAGCATTTT.

The chain couples TRBV9 to TRBJ1-2; D unclear. Trimming took off 0 bases at V and 2 bases at J, with 14 bases between the two ends. Germline assignment: CDR1 SGDLS and CDR2 YYNGEE. The CDR3 consists of 16 residues. The CDR3 coding sequence is TGTGCCAGCAGCGTAGATAGAGTCAGAGGAAACTATGGCTACACCTTC. Translated: CASSVDRVRGNYGYTF.

The V gene is TRBV5-1, the J gene TRBJ1-2; a possible D gene is TRBD1 (6 bases). The CDR3 is made up of 13 amino acids. Trimming took 5 bases from V and 4 from J, leaving 12 bases between them. Germline lookup yields CDR1 SGHRS and CDR2 YFSETQ. CDR3 residues: CASSPGTPYGYTF. The CDR3 bases are TGCGCCAGCAGTCCCGGGACACCCTATGGCTACACCTTC.

The chain couples TRBV12-3 or TRBV12-4 to TRBJ2-7; no firm D call. This CDR3 region has 13 residues. The V end was cut by 3 bases, the J end by 0 bases, with 6 bases between. In DNA form, the CDR3 reads TGTGCCAGCAGTTTTAGGAGCTCCTACGAGCAGTACTTC. It translates to CASSFRSSYEQYF.

The chain uses TRBV7-2 and TRBJ2-1; 8 positions agree with TRBD1. This CDR3 comprises 15 residues. Germline assignment: CDR1 SGHTA and CDR2 FQGNSA. With 5 bases clipped from V and 0 bases from J, the junction kept 3 bases outside the gene matches. CDR3 sequence reads: CASSLDRGSYNEQFF. DNA for the CDR3: TGTGCCAGCAGCCTAGACAGGGGCTCCTACAATGAGCAGTTCTTC.

This clone was recorded only once. The V gene is TRBV27, the J gene TRBJ2-1; 7 nucleotides agree with TRBD2. The CDR3 is 14 residues long. The V and J ends lost 7 bases and 5 bases, in that order; junction bases with no gene match: 8. Germline lookup yields CDR1 MNHEY and CDR2 SMNVEV (reference sequence). The CDR3 sequence: CASTGGVLDNEQFF. The CDR3 DNA is TGTGCCAGCACTGGGGGGGTTCTGGACAATGAGCAGTTCTTC.

The genes are TRBV2 and TRBJ1-5; D is uncertain. With 4 bases removed from V and 9 bases from J, the gap between germline ends came to 13 bases. Germline V gives CDR1 SNHLY, CDR2 FYNNEI. There are 13 residues in the CDR3. CDR3 loop: CASSGGQSSPQHF. Written as DNA, the CDR3 is TGTGCCAGCAGTGGTGGGCAATCTTCGCCCCAGCATTTT.

This chain uses TRBV27 with TRBJ1-5; D remains ambiguous. Germline lookup yields CDR1 MNHEY and CDR2 SMNVEV (reference sequence). V lost 0 bases and J lost 1, with 7 bases in between. This CDR3 region has 15 residues. Here the CDR3 reads CASSLSPSSNQPQHF. The CDR3 nucleotides are TGTGCCAGCAGTTTATCCCCGTCGAGCAATCAGCCCCAGCATTTT.

The V gene is TRBV15, the J gene TRBJ2-7; 8 bases map to TRBD2. The CDR3 covers 18 residues. In germline, CDR1 is LNHNV, CDR2 YYDKDF (reference sequence). J was trimmed by 4 bases and V by 2 bases; bases with no gene match: 16. CDR3 amino acids: CATSRNQGGPGREYEQYF. In DNA, the CDR3 is TGTGCCACCAGCAGAAACCAGGGAGGACCCGGGAGGGAGTACGAGCAGTACTTC.

This chain connects TRBV29-1 to TRBJ1-3; D remains unclear. V was clipped by 4 bases and J by 1 base, with 5 bases between them. Germline CDR1 SQVTM, CDR2 ANQGSEA. The CDR3 spans 12 residues. The CDR3 reads CSVAGSGNTIYF. CDR3 sequence (DNA): TGCAGCGTTGCGGGATCTGGAAACACCATATATTTT.